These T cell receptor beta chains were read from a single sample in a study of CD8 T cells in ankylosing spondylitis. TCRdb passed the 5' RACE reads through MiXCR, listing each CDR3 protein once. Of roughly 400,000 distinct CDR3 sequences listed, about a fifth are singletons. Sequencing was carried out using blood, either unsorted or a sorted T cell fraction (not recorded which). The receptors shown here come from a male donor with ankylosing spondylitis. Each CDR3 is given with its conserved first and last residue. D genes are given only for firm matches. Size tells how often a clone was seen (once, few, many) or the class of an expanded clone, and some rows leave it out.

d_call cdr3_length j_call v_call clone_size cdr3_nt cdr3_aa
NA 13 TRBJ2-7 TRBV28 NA TGTGCCAGCCGGGCAGGGGGGAATTACGAGCAGTACTTC CASRAGGNYEQYF
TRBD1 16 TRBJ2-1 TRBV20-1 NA TGCAGTGCTAGCGACTTCACAGGGGGTAATTTCAATGAGCAGTTCTTC CSASDFTGGNFNEQFF
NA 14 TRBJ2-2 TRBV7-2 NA TGTGCCAGCAGCTTTACGGGGCTCACCGGGGAGCTGTTTTTT CASSFTGLTGELFF
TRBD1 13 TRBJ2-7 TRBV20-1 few TGCAGTGCAGGGGGACAGGGCGGCCACGAGCAGTACTTC CSAGGQGGHEQYF
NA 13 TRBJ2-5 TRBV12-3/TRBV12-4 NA TGTGCCAGCAGTTTATGGGAGCAAGAGACCCAGTACTTC CASSLWEQETQYF
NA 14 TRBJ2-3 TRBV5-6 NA TGTGCCAGCAGCATGGGTTTCAGCACAGATACGCAGTATTTT CASSMGFSTDTQYF
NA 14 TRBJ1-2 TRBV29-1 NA TGCAGCGTTGGCGGGGCGGGATTCTACTATGGCTACACCTTC CSVGGAGFYYGYTF
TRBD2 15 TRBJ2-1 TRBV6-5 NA TGTGCCAGCAGTTACACTGGCGGGAGGGGGGGTGAGCAGTTCTTC CASSYTGGRGGEQFF
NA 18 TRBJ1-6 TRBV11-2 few TGTGCCAGCAGCTTAAACCCCTCGGGACCGGATTATAATTCACCCCTCCACTTT CASSLNPSGPDYNSPLHF
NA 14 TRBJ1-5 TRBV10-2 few TGCGCCAGCAGTGAGTCGATTGGGAGTCAGCCCCAGCATTTT CASSESIGSQPQHF
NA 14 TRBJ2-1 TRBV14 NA TGTGCCAGCAGCCAATCTAGTGACTACAATGAGCAGTTCTTC CASSQSSDYNEQFF
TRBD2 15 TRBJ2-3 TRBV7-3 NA TGTGCCAGCAGCTTTAGCGGGGAGGGGCCAGATACGCAGTATTTT CASSFSGEGPDTQYF
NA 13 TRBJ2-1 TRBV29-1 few TGCAGCGTTACACTAGGGGCCTACAATGAGCAGTTCTTC CSVTLGAYNEQFF
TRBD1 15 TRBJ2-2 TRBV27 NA TGTGCCAGCAGTTACAGGGGGCGAGGTATCGGGGAGCTGTTTTTT CASSYRGRGIGELFF
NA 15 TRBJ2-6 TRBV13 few TGTGCCAGCTGCCGCCCAAGCTCTGGGGCCAACGTCCTGACTTTC CASCRPSSGANVLTF
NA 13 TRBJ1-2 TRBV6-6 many TGTGCCAGCCGGCAAGACCATGACTATGGCTACACCTTC CASRQDHDYGYTF
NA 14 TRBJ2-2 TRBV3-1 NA TGTGCCAGCAGCCAATGGAAGGACACCGGGGAGCTGTTTTTT CASSQWKDTGELFF
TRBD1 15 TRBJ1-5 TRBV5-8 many TGTGCCAGCAGCTTGGACACAGGGGGCAATCAGCCCCAGCATTTT CASSLDTGGNQPQHF
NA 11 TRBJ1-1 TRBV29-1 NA TGCAGCTTGGGATCGGACACTGAAGCTTTCTTT CSLGSDTEAFF
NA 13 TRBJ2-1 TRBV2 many TGTGCCAGCACAATGAGTACGGGAAATGAGCAGTTCTTC CASTMSTGNEQFF
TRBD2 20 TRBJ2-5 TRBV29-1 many TGCAGCGTTGAACTCCACTACTTACCCGCTAGCGGGACGTTCCAAGAGACCCAGTACTTC CSVELHYLPASGTFQETQYF
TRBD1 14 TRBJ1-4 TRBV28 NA TGTGCCAGCAGTATTGACAGGGCTAATGAAAAACTGTTTTTT CASSIDRANEKLFF
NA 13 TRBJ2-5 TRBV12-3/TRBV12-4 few TGTGCCAGCAGTTTAAGGCCCGAAGAGACCCAGTACTTC CASSLRPEETQYF
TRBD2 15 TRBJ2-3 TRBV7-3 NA TGTGCCAGCAGCTTCGGACTAGCGGGAGCAGATACGCAGTATTTT CASSFGLAGADTQYF
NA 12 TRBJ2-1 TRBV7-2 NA TGTGCCAGCAGTCTTTTGAGCGGTGAGCAGTTCTTC CASSLLSGEQFF
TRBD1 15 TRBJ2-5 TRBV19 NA TGTGCCAGTACCCCGACAGGGATGGTTAGAGAGACCCAGTACTTC CASTPTGMVRETQYF
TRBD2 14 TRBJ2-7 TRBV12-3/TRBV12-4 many TGTGCCAGCAGTTTTGCTAGCGGGAGGTACGAGCAGTACTTC CASSFASGRYEQYF
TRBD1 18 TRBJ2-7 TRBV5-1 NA TGCGCCAGCAGCTTGTCCGTCGCCGGGACAGTTCTTACCTACGAGCAGTACTTC CASSLSVAGTVLTYEQYF
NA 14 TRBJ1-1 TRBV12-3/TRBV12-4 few TGTGCCAGCAGTCTCGGGGACGCCCCCCGGGGGGCTTTCTTT CASSLGDAPRGAFF
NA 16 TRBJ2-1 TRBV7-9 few TGTGCCAGCAGCTCTTCCCCGGACTCCTGGTTCAATGAGCAGTTCTTC CASSSSPDSWFNEQFF
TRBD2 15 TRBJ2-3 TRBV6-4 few TGTGCCAGCAGTGACTCAGGCGGGAGCGCAGATACGCAGTATTTT CASSDSGGSADTQYF
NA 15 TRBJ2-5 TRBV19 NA TGTGCCAGTAGTGGCGGAGACTCCCCCCGGGAGACCCAGTACTTC CASSGGDSPRETQYF
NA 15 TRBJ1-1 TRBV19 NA TGTGCCAGTAGTGGACTCAGGGCTAGGGACACTGAAGCTTTCTTT CASSGLRARDTEAFF
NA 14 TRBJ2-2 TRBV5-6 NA TGTGCCAGCAGCTTGCACCAGTACACCGGGGAGCTGTTTTTT CASSLHQYTGELFF
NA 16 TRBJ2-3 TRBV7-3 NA TGTGCCAGCAGCTTAAGAATCCCTAGCAGCACAGATACGCAGTATTTT CASSLRIPSSTDTQYF
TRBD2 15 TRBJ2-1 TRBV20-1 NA TGCAGTGCTAGAGGAGGGGCTAGCGGGAATCCTGAGCAGTTCTTC CSARGGASGNPEQFF
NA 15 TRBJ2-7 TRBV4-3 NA TGCGCCAGCAGCTGGGACTGGAGGAGCTCCTACGAGCAGTACTTC CASSWDWRSSYEQYF
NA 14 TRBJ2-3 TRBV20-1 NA TGCAGTGCTAGGTCCCCCCTCGAGACAGATACGCAGTATTTT CSARSPLETDTQYF
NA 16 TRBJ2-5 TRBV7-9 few TGTGCCAGCAGCTTAGCGCTAAGGCTAGACCAAGAGACCCAGTACTTC CASSLALRLDQETQYF
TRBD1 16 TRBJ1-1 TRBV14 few TGTGCCAGCAGCCTAGGGACAGGGCACATGAACACTGAAGCTTTCTTT CASSLGTGHMNTEAFF
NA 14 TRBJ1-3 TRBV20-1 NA TGCAGTGCTTACGACCCCAGGGGTGATTACACCATATATTTT CSAYDPRGDYTIYF
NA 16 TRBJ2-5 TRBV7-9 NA TGTGCCAGCAGCCTCGAACGGGGCGAGTACCAAGAGACCCAGTACTTC CASSLERGEYQETQYF
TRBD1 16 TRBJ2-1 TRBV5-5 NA TGTGCCAGCAGCTTACTGCCGGGACAGGGGTCCAATGAGCAGTTCTTC CASSLLPGQGSNEQFF
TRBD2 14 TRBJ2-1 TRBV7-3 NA TGTGCCAGCAGCTTAACGGCTAGCGGCAATGAGCAGTTCTTC CASSLTASGNEQFF
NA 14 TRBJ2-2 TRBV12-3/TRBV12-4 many TGTGCCAGCAGTTTGGGGGCGGACACCGGGGAGCTGTTTTTT CASSLGADTGELFF
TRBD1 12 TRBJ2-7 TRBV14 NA TGTGCCAACGGACAGGGAGATGACGAGCAGTACTTC CANGQGDDEQYF
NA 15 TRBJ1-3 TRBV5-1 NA TGCGCCAGCAAACTGGAACCGCTCTCTGGAAACACCATATATTTT CASKLEPLSGNTIYF
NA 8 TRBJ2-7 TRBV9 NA TGTGCCAACTACGAGCAGTACTTC CANYEQYF